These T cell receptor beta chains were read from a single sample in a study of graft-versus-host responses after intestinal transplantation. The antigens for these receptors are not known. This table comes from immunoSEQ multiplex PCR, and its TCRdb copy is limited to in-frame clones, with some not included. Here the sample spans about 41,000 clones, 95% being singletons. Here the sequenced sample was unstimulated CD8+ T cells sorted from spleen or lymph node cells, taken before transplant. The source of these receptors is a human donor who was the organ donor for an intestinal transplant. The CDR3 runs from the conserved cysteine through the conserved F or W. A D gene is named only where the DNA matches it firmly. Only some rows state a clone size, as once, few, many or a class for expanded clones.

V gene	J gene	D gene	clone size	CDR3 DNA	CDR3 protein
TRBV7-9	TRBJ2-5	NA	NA	TGTGCCAGCAGCTTAGCAGCGACGGGTAACCAAGAGACCCAGTACTTC	CASSLAATGNQETQYF
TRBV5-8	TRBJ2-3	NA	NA	TGTGCCAGCAGCTTCGGCGGCACAGATACGCAGTATTTT	CASSFGGTDTQYF
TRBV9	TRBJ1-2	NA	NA	TGTGCCAGCAGCGTAGGAACCGGACCCTATGGCTACACCTTC	CASSVGTGPYGYTF
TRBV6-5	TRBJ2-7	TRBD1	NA	TGTGCCAGTAGGACAGGGGGCCCCTCCGAGCAGTACTTC	CASRTGGPSEQYF
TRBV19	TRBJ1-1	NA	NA	TGTGCCAGTAGTATAGTTGGGTTTGGTAACACTGAAGCTTTCTTT	CASSIVGFGNTEAFF
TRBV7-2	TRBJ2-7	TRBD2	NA	TGTGCCAGCAGCCCGACCCGCGGGGGGGGACACTACGAGCAGTACTTC	CASSPTRGGGHYEQYF
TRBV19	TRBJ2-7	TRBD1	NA	TGTGCCAGTAGTTTGTCGAGGACAGGTACCTACGAGCAGTACTTC	CASSLSRTGTYEQYF
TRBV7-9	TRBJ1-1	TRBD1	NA	TGTGCCAGCAGCTTATTAACTGTAGACAGGGCTGAAGCTTTCTTT	CASSLLTVDRAEAFF
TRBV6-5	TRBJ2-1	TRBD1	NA	TGTGCCAGCAGTCCCGGGACAGGGAGGACCAATGAGCAGTTCTTC	CASSPGTGRTNEQFF
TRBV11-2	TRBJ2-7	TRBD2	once	TGTGCCAGCAGCTTGTTAGCGGGGGGCCTCTACGAGCAGTACTTC	CASSLLAGGLYEQYF
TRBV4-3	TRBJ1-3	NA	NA	TGCGCCAGCAGCCAAGGGGAGGAGCCCGGAAACACCATATATTTT	CASSQGEEPGNTIYF
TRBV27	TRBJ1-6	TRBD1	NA	TGTGCCAGCAGTGGCAACAGGCCAGGGGGATCACCCCTCCACTTT	CASSGNRPGGSPLHF
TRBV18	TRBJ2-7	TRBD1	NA	TGTGCCAGCTCACCCGGACAGGGGGACTACGAGCAGTACTTC	CASSPGQGDYEQYF
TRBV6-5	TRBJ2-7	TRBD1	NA	TGTGCCAGCAGTGGGCCCGGGACAGGGTACCACGAGCAGTACTTC	CASSGPGTGYHEQYF
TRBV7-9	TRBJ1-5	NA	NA	TGTGCCAGCAGCTTAGATCCGGGCAATCAGCCCCAGCATTTT	CASSLDPGNQPQHF
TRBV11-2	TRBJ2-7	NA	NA	TGTGCCAGCAGCTTAGCCAGCTACGAGCAGTACTTC	CASSLASYEQYF
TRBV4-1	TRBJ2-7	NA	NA	TGCGCCAGCAGCGGGGGGGGCCCGTTCGACTTC	CASSGGGPFDF
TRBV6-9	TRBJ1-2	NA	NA	TGTGCCAGCAGTTTTATCCGGCCTTATGGAAGGACCTATGGCTACACCTTC	CASSFIRPYGRTYGYTF
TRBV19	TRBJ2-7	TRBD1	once	TGTGCCAGTAGTCCCCCGACAGGGGGCAACGAGCAGTACTTC	CASSPPTGGNEQYF
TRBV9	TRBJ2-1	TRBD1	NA	TGTGCCAGCAGCCTGACAGGGGGCTTAGCGGGAAACGAGCAGTTCTTC	CASSLTGGLAGNEQFF
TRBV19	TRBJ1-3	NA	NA	TGTGCCAGTAGACGGGTAGTGGGACTTCCTAGGGACTCTGGAAACACCATATATTTT	CASRRVVGLPRDSGNTIYF
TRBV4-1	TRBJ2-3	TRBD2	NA	TGCGCCAGCAGCCAAGTCCTAGCGGGGGGCCCCACAGATACGCAGTATTTT	CASSQVLAGGPTDTQYF
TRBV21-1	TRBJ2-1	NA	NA	TGTGCCAGCTCCTTTTTAGCGGGGGGGCCAGAAGATGAGCAGTTCTTC	CASSFLAGGPEDEQFF
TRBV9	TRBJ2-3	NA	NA	TGTGCCAGCAGCGTTAGCACAGATACGCAGTATTTT	CASSVSTDTQYF
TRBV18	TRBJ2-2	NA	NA	TGTGCCAGCTCAAGGACTGGGGGCTCCACCCATCCTCTGACCGGGGAGCTGTTTTTT	CASSRTGGSTHPLTGELFF
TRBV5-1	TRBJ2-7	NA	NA	TGCGCCAGCAGCTTGGCCGGGGGCTCCTACGAGCAGTACTTC	CASSLAGGSYEQYF
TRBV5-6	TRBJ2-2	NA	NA	TGTGCCAGCAGCCCTAGTGGGAGCGGGGAGCTGTTTTTT	CASSPSGSGELFF
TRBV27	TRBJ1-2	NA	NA	TGTGCCAGCAGTCTAGGGGTCTCTAACTATGGCTACACCTTC	CASSLGVSNYGYTF
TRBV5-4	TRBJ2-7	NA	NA	TGTGCCAGCAGCTTTGGTCGCGTCGAGCAGTACTTC	CASSFGRVEQYF
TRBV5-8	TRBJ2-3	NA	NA	TGTGCCAGCAGCTTGGTATATCGCACAGATACGCAGTATTTT	CASSLVYRTDTQYF
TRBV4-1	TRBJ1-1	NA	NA	TGCGCCAGCAGTCCCGGCAGGAGGGAGACTGAAGCTTTCTTT	CASSPGRRETEAFF
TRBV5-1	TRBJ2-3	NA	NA	TGCGCCAGCAGCTTGGTGTTGGGCAGCACAGATACGCAGTATTTT	CASSLVLGSTDTQYF
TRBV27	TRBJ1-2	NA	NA	TGTGCCAGCAGTTTAGGGGGCGAAGGCTATGGCTACACCTTC	CASSLGGEGYGYTF
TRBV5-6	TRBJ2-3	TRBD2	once	TGTGCCAGCAGCTTGTTGACTAGCGGGGGGACAGATACGCAGTATTTT	CASSLLTSGGTDTQYF
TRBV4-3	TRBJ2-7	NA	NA	TGCGCCAGCAGCCAAGATTTCGGAGCCTACGAGCAGTACTTC	CASSQDFGAYEQYF
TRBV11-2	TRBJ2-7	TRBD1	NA	TGTGCCAGCAGCTTTTCATCAGGGGGCGCCTACGAGCAGTACTTC	CASSFSSGGAYEQYF
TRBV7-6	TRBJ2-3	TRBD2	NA	TGTGCCAGCAGCTTAGCGTTTACTAGCGGGGAAGATACGCAGTATTTT	CASSLAFTSGEDTQYF
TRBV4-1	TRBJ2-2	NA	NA	TGCGCCAGCAGCCAAGATCCAACCGGGAACACCGGGGAGCTGTTTTTT	CASSQDPTGNTGELFF
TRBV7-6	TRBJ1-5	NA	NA	TGTGCCAGCAGTTCCACCGCAGATCAGCCCCAGCATTTT	CASSSTADQPQHF
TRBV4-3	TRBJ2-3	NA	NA	TGCGCCAGCAGCCAAGATTCCGTTGATACGCAGTATTTT	CASSQDSVDTQYF
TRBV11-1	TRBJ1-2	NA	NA	TGTGCCAGCAGCACTTGGGGGGGGACGCATGGCTACACCTTC	CASSTWGGTHGYTF
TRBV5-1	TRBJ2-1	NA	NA	TGCGCCAGCAGCTTGGAGGGTTCCTACAATGAGCAGTTCTTC	CASSLEGSYNEQFF
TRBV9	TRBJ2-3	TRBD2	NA	TGTGCCAGCAGCGTAGAGGGACTAGTAAGCACAGATACGCAGTATTTT	CASSVEGLVSTDTQYF
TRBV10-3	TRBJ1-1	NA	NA	TGTGCCATCAGCGAGACAGGACTGAACACTGAAGCTTTCTTT	CAISETGLNTEAFF
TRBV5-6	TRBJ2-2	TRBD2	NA	TGTGCCAGCAGCGCACTAGCGGGGGGAGGTTTCGTAACCGGGGAGCTGTTTTTT	CASSALAGGGFVTGELFF
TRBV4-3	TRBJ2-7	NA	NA	TGCGCCAGCAGCCCCTCGACAGGCGAACTTTTCCTACAGTACTTC	CASSPSTGELFLQYF
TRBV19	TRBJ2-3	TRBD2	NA	TGTGCCAGTAGTATAGGGGGGGGACTAGTATCTTATTGGACAGATACGCAGTATTTT	CASSIGGGLVSYWTDTQYF
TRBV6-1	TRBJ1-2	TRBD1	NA	TGTGCCAGCAGTGCGACGCGACAGGGACCGACTGGCTACACCTTC	CASSATRQGPTGYTF
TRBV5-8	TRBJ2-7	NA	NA	TGTGCCAGCAGCTTGGGAGGGTCCGAGCAGTACTTC	CASSLGGSEQYF
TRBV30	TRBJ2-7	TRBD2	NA	TGTGCCTGGTTAGGAGCGGGGGGCTACGAGCAGTACTTC	CAWLGAGGYEQYF
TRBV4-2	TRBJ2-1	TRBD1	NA	TGTGCCAGCAGCCAAGATATCGGGACAGTATACAATGAGCAGTTCTTC	CASSQDIGTVYNEQFF
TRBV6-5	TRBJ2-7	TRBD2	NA	TGTGCCAGCAGTTACGCAGCGGGGGGCGACGAGCAGTACTTC	CASSYAAGGDEQYF
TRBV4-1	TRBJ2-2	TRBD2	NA	TGCGCCAGCAGCCAAGTGTTAGCGGGGGTTCACACCGGGGAGCTGTTTTTT	CASSQVLAGVHTGELFF
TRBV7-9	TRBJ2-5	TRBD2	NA	TGTGCCAGCAGCTTTAGCGGGGGGGCCCTAGAGACCCAGTACTTC	CASSFSGGALETQYF
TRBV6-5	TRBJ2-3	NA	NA	TGTGCCAGCTGTGGCGAGCGGTCCACAGATACGCAGTATTTT	CASCGERSTDTQYF
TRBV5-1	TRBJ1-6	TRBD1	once	TGCGCCAGCAGCTTGACAGGGGTGGATTCACCCCTCCACTTT	CASSLTGVDSPLHF
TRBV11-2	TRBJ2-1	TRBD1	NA	TGTGCCAGCAGCTTAGATCCCAGGGGGCCCTACAATGAGCAGTTCTTC	CASSLDPRGPYNEQFF
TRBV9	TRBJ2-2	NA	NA	TGTGCCAGCAGCGTAGACAGGCAGCACCCCACCGGGGAGCTGTTTTTT	CASSVDRQHPTGELFF
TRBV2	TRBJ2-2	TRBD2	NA	TGTGCCAGCAGTGACCCTAGCGGGGACCCGAACACCGGGGAGCTGTTTTTT	CASSDPSGDPNTGELFF
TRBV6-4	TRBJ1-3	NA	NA	TGTGCCAGCAGTGACGGGATCAGCTCTGGAAACACCATATATTTT	CASSDGISSGNTIYF